This T cell receptor beta chain is drawn from a study of blood T cell repertoires in COVID-19. Across the whole study: Whether acute or convalescent, the COVID-19 samples came from the United States, Italy and Spain. Nucleic acid was either cDNA or gDNA, and it came from T cells, B-cell-depleted T cells, or PBMCs.

V shed 1 base and J shed 7 bases, with 11 bases lying between them. The germline gives CDR1 SGDLS, CDR2 YYNGEE. The CDR3 is 14 residues long. In the source study's methods: Reference gene primer amplification yielded estimated nucleated cell counts. Measured with immunoSEQ multiplex PCR; TCRdb has only the in-frame clones, and not every one. That table gives V, J and clone size, and the DNA gave D and trimming. The sample has 130,000 to 150,000 clones, roughly 76% seen once; the top ten hold around 13%. Sequenced sample: peripheral blood. The sequence was obtained from a man older than 75 with acute or convalescent COVID-19. V usage is TRBV9 and J usage is TRBJ2-2, with TRBD2 as a possible D gene (6 bases). The DNA of the CDR3 is TGTGCCAGCAGCGTACGGGTGGGAGGCGGGGAGCTGTTTTTT. It codes for CASSVRVGGGELFF.